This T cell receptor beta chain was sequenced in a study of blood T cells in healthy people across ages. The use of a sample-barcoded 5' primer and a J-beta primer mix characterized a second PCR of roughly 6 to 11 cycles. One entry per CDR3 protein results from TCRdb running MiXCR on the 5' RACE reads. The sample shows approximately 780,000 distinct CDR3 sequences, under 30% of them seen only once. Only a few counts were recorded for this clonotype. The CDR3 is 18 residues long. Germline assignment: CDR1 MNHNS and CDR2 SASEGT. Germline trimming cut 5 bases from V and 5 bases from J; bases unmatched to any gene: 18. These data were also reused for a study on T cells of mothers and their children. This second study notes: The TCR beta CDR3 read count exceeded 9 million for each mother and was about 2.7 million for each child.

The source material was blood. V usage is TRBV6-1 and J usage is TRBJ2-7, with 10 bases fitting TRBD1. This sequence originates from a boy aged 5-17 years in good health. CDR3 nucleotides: TGTGCCAGCAGTCGGACAGGGGGAGGCCTGGGACCTAATAACGAGCAGTACTTC. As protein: CASSRTGGGLGPNNEQYF.